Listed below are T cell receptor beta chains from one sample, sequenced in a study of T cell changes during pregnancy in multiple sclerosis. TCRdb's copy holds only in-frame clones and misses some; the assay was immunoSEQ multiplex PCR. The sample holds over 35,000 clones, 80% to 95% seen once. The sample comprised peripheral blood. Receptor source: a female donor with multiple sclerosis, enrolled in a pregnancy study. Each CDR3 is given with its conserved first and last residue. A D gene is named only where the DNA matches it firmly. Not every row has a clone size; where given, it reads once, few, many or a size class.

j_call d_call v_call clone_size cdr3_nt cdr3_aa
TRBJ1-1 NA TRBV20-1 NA TGCAGTGCACGCTCGAACACTGAAGCTTTCTTT CSARSNTEAFF
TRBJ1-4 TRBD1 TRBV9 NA TGTGCCAGCAGCCCCGGGACAGGGAGTGAAAAACTGTTTTTT CASSPGTGSEKLFF
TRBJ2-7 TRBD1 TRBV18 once TGTGCCAGCTCACCACCTGGACTGACAGGGGGGGGCGGCGAGCAGTACTTC CASSPPGLTGGGGEQYF
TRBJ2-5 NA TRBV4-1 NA TGCGCCAGCAGCCCGTCCGGCGCCATCCAAGAGACCCAGTACTTC CASSPSGAIQETQYF
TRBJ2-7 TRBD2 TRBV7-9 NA TGTGCCAGCAGCTTAGCCCAGTTCGGGGGGGCCTACGAGCAGTACTTC CASSLAQFGGAYEQYF
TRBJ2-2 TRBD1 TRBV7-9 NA TGTGCCAGCAGCCCCCGACAGGGTTCGTACACCGGGGAGCTGTTTTTT CASSPRQGSYTGELFF
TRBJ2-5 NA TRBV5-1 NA TGCGCCAGCAGCTTGGAACGGGAAGCAGAGACCCAGTACTTC CASSLEREAETQYF
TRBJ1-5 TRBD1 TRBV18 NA TGTGCCAGCTCACCTTATACGACCGGGACAGGGGCTAATCAGCCCCAGCATTTT CASSPYTTGTGANQPQHF
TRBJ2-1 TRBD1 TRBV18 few TGTGCCAGCTCACGTGCGGACAGGGACAATGAGCAGTTCTTC CASSRADRDNEQFF
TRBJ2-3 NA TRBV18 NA TGTGCCAGCCACGACAGAAGCACAGATACGCAGTATTTT CASHDRSTDTQYF
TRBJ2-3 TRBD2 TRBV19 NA TGTGCCAGTAGTATAAGCCTAGCGGGGAACACAGATACGCAGTATTTT CASSISLAGNTDTQYF
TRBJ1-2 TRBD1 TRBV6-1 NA TGTGCCAGCAGTGATCGGGACAGGAGTAACTATGGCTACACCTTC CASSDRDRSNYGYTF
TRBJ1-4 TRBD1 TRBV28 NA TGTGCCAGCAGTTTGGGACAGTATGAAAAACTGTTTTTT CASSLGQYEKLFF
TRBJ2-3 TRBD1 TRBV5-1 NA TGCGCCAGCAGCTTGGTACAGGGGAGCACAGATACGCAGTATTTT CASSLVQGSTDTQYF
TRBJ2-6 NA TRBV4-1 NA TGCGCCAGCAGCCAACCGGGATCTGGGGCCAACGTCCTGACTTTC CASSQPGSGANVLTF
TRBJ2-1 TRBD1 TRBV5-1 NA TGCGCCAGCGGCACCACTACAGGGGAAGCTAAAAATGAGCAGTTCTTC CASGTTTGEAKNEQFF
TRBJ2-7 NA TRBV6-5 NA TGTGCCAGCAGCCGGGACCAGTACGAGCAGTACTTC CASSRDQYEQYF
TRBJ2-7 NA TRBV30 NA TGTGCCTGGAGTGGACGGTCTTTTTTATCCTGGCAGTACTTC CAWSGRSFLSWQYF
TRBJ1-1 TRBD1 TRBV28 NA TGTGCCAGCAGTTTATGGGGTATCGGACAGGGTCGGACTGAAGCTTTCTTT CASSLWGIGQGRTEAFF
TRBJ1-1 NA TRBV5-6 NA TGTGCCAGCAGGCGAGGGTGGAACACTGAAGCTTTCTTT CASRRGWNTEAFF
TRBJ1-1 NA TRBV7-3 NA TGTGCCAGCAGCCCCGGGTCCCTTCTGAACACTGAAGCTTTCTTT CASSPGSLLNTEAFF
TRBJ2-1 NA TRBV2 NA TGTGCCAGCAGTGAGCAAGGGGTCGAGCAGTTCTTC CASSEQGVEQFF
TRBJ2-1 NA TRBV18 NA TGTGCCAGCTCATTCGATAGTAACAATGAGCAGTTCTTC CASSFDSNNEQFF
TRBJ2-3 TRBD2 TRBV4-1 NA TGCGCCAGCAGCCTCTTTCTAGCGGGAGCTACAGATACGCAGTATTTT CASSLFLAGATDTQYF
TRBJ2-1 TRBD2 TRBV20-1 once TGCAGTGCTGAGCGGGAGGGGCAGTTCTTC CSAEREGQFF
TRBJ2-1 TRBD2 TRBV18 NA TGTGCCAGCTCGACTTATAGGACTAGCGAGAACGATGAGCAGTTCTTC CASSTYRTSENDEQFF
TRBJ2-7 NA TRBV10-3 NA TGTGCCATCAGTCTAATCGGATCCTACGAGCAGTACTTC CAISLIGSYEQYF
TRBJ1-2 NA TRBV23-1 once TGCGCCAGCAGATTAAGGGGCTACACCTTC CASRLRGYTF
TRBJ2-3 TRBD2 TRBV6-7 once TGTGCCAGCAGTTACTCGTTCGGACTAGCGGTAAATAGCACAGATACGCAGTATTTT CASSYSFGLAVNSTDTQYF
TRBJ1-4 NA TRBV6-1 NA TGTGCCAGCAGTGAATGGCGGGGGGGGGAAAAACTGTTTTTT CASSEWRGGEKLFF
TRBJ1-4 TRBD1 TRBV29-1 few TGCAGCGTGGAGACAGGGGCAGGGGAAAAACTGTTTTTT CSVETGAGEKLFF
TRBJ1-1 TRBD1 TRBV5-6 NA TGTGCCAGCAGCTTAGGGGGCTGGGGCAGGGGTAACACTGAAGCTTTCTTT CASSLGGWGRGNTEAFF
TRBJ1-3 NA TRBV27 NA TGTGCCAGCAAGGAGAGAAACACCATATATTTT CASKERNTIYF
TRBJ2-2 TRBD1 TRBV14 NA TGTGCCAGCAGCCTCCCAGGGGACAGACCCGGGGAGCTGTTTTTT CASSLPGDRPGELFF
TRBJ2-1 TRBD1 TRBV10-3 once TGTGCCATCAGTGGGGACAGGGAAAACAATGAGCAGTTCTTC CAISGDRENNEQFF
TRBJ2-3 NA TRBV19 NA TGTGCCAGTACGGGGTACACAGATACGCAGTATTTT CASTGYTDTQYF
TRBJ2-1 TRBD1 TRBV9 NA TGTGCCAGCAGCGTATTGAGGACAGGGTCCAATGAGCAGTTCTTC CASSVLRTGSNEQFF
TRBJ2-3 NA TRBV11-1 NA TGTGCCAGCAGCTTCGTGAAGGGGAGCACAGATACGCAGTATTTT CASSFVKGSTDTQYF
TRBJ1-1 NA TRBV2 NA TGTGCCAGCACCAGGGGGAACACTGAAGCTTTCTTT CASTRGNTEAFF
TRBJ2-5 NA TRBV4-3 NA TGCGCCAGCAGCCAAGATGGGGCAGGGACGCAAGAGACCCAGTACTTC CASSQDGAGTQETQYF
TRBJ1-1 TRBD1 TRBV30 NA TGTGCCTGGAGCGCTATGACACAGGGGATAACTGAAGCTTTCTTT CAWSAMTQGITEAFF
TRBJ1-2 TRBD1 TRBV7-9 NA TGTGCCAGCAGCTTATCCCCAGGGGGAGGCTACACCTTC CASSLSPGGGYTF
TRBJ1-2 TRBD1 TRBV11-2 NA TGTGCCAGCAGCTTACTCGGGACAGCCCTTAGTGGCTACACCTTC CASSLLGTALSGYTF
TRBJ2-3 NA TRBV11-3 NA TGTGCCAGCAGCTTAGATTTGACGAGGCAGTATTTT CASSLDLTRQYF
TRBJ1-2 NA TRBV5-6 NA TGTGCCAGCAGCAGGGGGTATGGCTACACCTTC CASSRGYGYTF
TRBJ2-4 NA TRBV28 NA TGTGCCAGCCAGCCGACAGGAGGCGGGTGGAACATTCAGTACTTC CASQPTGGGWNIQYF
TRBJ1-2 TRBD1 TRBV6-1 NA TGTGCCAGCAGTTTTACAGGGGGCAATGGCTACACCTTC CASSFTGGNGYTF
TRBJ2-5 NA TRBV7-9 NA TGTGCCAGCAGAGTACAAGGGTTTCGAGAGACCCAGTACTTC CASRVQGFRETQYF
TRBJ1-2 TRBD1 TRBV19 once TGTGCCAGTAGCTCCGACAGGGGGGCCTCCTCTAACTATGGCTACACCTTC CASSSDRGASSNYGYTF
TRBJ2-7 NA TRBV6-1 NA TGTGCCAGCAGTCCCGGATACTACTACGAGCAGTACTTC CASSPGYYYEQYF
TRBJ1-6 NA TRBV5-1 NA TGCGCCAGCAGCTTGACAGCAGATAATTCACCCCTCCACTTT CASSLTADNSPLHF
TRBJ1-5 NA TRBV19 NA TGTGCCAGTAGTTTGGCCGAGAATCAGCCCCAGCATTTT CASSLAENQPQHF
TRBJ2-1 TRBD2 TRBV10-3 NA TGTGCCATCAGTGGACTAGCGGGAGGGGAAGCATACAATGAGCAGTTCTTC CAISGLAGGEAYNEQFF
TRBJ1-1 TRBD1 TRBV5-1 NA TGCGCCAGCAGCTTGGCGGGACAGGAACATGAAGCTTTCTTT CASSLAGQEHEAFF
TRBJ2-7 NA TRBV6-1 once TGTGCCAGCAGTTTACAGGATTACTACGAGCAGTACTTC CASSLQDYYEQYF
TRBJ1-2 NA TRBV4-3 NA TGCGCCAGCAGCCAAGATCCAGGGTGGGGCTATGGCTACACCTTC CASSQDPGWGYGYTF
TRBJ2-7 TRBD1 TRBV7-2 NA TGTGCCAGCAGCTCGACAGGGGGCGAGAACGAGCAGTACTTC CASSSTGGENEQYF
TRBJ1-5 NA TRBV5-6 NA TGTGCCAGCAGCTTGGGACAGTTCAATCAGCCCCAGCATTTT CASSLGQFNQPQHF
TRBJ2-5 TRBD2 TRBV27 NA TGTGCCAGCAGTTTATCGCCGACTAGCGGCCTCCAAGAGACCCAGTACTTC CASSLSPTSGLQETQYF
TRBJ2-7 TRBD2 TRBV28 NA TGTGCCAGCAGTTTTAGGGCGGGAGGGCCGATCGAGCAGTACTTC CASSFRAGGPIEQYF